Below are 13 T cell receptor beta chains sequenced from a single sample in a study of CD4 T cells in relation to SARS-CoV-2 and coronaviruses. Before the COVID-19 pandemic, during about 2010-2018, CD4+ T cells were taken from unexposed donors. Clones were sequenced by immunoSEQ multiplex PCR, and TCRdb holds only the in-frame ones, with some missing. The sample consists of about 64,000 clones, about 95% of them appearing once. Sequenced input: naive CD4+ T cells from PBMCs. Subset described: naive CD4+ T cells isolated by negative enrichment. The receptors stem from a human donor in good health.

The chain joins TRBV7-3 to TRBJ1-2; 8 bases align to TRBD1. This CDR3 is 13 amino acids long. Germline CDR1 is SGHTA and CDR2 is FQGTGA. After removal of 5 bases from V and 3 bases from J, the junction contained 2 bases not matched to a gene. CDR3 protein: CASSLTGDYGYTF. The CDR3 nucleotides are TGTGCCAGCAGCCTGACAGGGGACTATGGCTACACCTTC. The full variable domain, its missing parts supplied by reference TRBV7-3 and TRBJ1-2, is GAGVSQTPSNKVTEKGKYVELRCDPISGHTALYWYRQSLGQGPEFLIYFQGTGAADDSGLPNDRFFAVRPEGSVSTLKIQRTERGDSAVYLCASSLTGDYGYTFGSGTRLTVV.

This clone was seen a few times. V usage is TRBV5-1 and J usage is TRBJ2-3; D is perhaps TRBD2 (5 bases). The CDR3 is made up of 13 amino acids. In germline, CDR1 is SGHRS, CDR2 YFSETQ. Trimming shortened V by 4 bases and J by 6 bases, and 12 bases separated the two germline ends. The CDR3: CASSTDLLDTQYF. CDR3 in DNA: TGCGCCAGCAGCACGGACTTATTGGATACGCAGTATTTT.

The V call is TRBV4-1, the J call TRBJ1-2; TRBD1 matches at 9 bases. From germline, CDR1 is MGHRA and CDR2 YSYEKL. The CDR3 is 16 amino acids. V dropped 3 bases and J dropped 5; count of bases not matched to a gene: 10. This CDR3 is CASSHGPGQGQYGYTF. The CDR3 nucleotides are TGCGCCAGCAGCCATGGACCCGGACAGGGGCAATATGGCTACACCTTC.

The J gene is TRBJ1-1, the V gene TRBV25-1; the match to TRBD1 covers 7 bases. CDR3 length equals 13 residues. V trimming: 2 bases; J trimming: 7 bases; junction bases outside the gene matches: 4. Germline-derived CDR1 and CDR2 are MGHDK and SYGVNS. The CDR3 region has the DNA TGTGCCAGCAGTGAACCCGGGACAGTTGAAGCTTTCTTT. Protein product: CASSEPGTVEAFF.

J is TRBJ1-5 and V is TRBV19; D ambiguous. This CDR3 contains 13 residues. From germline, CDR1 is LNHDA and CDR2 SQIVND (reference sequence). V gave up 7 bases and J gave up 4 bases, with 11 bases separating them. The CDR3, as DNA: TGTGCCAGTAATGCGGTGCAGAATCAGCCCCAGCATTTT. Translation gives CASNAVQNQPQHF.

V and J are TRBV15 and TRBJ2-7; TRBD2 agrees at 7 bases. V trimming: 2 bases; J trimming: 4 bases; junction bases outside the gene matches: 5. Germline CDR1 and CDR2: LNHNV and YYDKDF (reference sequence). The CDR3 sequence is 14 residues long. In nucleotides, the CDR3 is TGTGCCACCAGCAGACAGCGGGAAGGTTACGAGCAGTACTTC. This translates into CATSRQREGYEQYF.

In nucleotides, the CDR3 is TGTGCCAGCAGCAAAATGGCTCACAGGGCCTCCTACGAGCAGTACTTC. As protein: CASSKMAHRASYEQYF. This chain uses TRBV21-1 with TRBJ2-7; no DNA check was done on the table's D call, TRBD1. TRBV21-1 is a known pseudogene. This CDR3 has 16 residues.

The chain's CDR3 is CASTKEGQIHYGYTF. The CDR3 DNA reads as TGTGCCAGCACCAAAGAGGGGCAGATACACTATGGCTACACCTTC. The chain carries TRBV6-6 and TRBJ1-2; D is perhaps TRBD1 (5 bases). Germline values: CDR1 MNHNY, CDR2 SVGAGI (reference sequence). The V gene lost 7 bases and the J gene lost 3 bases, with 18 bases spanning the gap. The CDR3 is made up of 15 amino acids.

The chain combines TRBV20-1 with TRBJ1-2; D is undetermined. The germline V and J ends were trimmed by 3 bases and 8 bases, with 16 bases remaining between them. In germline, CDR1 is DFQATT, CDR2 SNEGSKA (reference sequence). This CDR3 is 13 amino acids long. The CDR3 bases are TGCAGTGCTAGTCCAGACGCCCAGTTCGGCTACACCTTC. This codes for CSASPDAQFGYTF.

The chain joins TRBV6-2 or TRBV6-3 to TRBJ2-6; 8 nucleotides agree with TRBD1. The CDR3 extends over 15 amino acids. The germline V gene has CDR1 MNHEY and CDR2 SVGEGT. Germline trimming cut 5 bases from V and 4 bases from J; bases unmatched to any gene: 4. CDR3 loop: CASSRTGWGANVLTF. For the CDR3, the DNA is TGTGCCAGCAGTCGGACAGGGTGGGGGGCCAACGTCCTGACTTTC.

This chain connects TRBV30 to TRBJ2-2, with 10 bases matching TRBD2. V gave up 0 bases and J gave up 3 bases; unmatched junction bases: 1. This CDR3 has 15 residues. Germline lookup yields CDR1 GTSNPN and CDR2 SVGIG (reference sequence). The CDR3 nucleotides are TGTGCCTGGAGTGTACTAGCGGGGTACACCGGGGAGCTGTTTTTT. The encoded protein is CAWSVLAGYTGELFF.

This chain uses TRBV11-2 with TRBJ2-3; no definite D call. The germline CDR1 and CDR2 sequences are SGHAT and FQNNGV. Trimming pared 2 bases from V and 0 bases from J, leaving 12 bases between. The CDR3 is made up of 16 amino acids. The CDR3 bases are TGTGCCAGCAGCTTATTCAGCGCCCAGAGCACAGATACGCAGTATTTT. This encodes CASSLFSAQSTDTQYF.

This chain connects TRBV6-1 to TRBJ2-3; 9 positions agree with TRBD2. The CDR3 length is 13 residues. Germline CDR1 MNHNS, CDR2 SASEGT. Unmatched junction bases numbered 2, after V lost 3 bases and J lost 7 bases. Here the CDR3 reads CASSDLAGYTQYF. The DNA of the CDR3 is TGTGCCAGCAGTGATCTAGCGGGATATACGCAGTATTTT.